Listed below are T cell receptor beta chains from one sample, sequenced in a study of cytomegalovirus exposure and HLA in healthy donors. The protocol was immunoSEQ multiplex PCR, while the TCRdb copy is restricted to in-frame clones and leaves out a portion. The sample records about 50,000 clones, around 85% being singletons. Input material: PBMCs. The origin of the receptors is a boy aged 5-17 years in good health and CMV-seropositive. Each CDR3 is given with its conserved first and last residue. D genes are given only for firm matches. Expanded clones get a size class; other rows say once, few or many, or leave the size out.

TRBV27	TRBJ1-6	.	.	TGTGCCAGCAGCCTCGCGAGGTCCCACCTTCCCCTCCACTTT	CASSLARSHLPLHF
TRBV4-1	TRBJ2-1	.	TRBD2	TGCGCCAGCAGCCAGGGCGGGGGGACTACCTACAATGAGCAGTTCTTC	CASSQGGGTTYNEQFF
TRBV27	TRBJ1-4	.	TRBD1	TGTGCCAGCAGAGCCTCGCAACAGGGGGTTAATGAAAAACTGTTTTTT	CASRASQQGVNEKLFF
TRBV7-9	TRBJ2-1	.	TRBD2	TGTGCCAGCGGGACTCTAGCGGGGGGCCGAAGCACCTACAATGAGCAGTTCTTC	CASGTLAGGRSTYNEQFF
TRBV5-8	TRBJ2-7	.	.	TGTGCCAGCAGCTTGTCCAGGCCACCGGTGAACTTC	CASSLSRPPVNF
TRBV7-3	TRBJ2-5	.	.	TGTGCCAGCAGCCCGGCCGGGGGCCAAGAGACCCAGTACTTC	CASSPAGGQETQYF
TRBV9	TRBJ2-7	.	.	TGTGCCAGCAGAAGCCCCTCAGGGGCAAACTACGAGCAGTACTTC	CASRSPSGANYEQYF
TRBV7-2	TRBJ1-5	once	TRBD1	TGTGCCAGCAGCTTGACAGGGGGGGGACAGCCCCAGCATTTT	CASSLTGGGQPQHF
TRBV7-9	TRBJ1-1	.	.	TGTGCCAGCAGCTTCGGGACATCGGGGCTAAACACTGAAGCTTTCTTT	CASSFGTSGLNTEAFF
TRBV6-1	TRBJ2-3	.	TRBD2	TGTGCCAGCAGGCACGGACTAGCGGGCACAGATACGCAGTATTTT	CASRHGLAGTDTQYF
TRBV6-5	TRBJ2-2	.	TRBD2	TGTGCCAGCGGGAGGGAAGGGGACACCGGGGAGCTGTTTTTT	CASGREGDTGELFF
TRBV9	TRBJ2-3	.	TRBD2	TGTGCCAGCAGCCCACTACTAGCGGGGGAGGCAGATACGCAGTATTTT	CASSPLLAGEADTQYF
TRBV7-9	TRBJ1-1	.	.	TGTGCCAGCAGCACCGGACAGTCGAACACTGAAGCTTTCTTT	CASSTGQSNTEAFF
TRBV5-1	TRBJ2-2	.	TRBD2	TGCGCCAGCAGCCCAACCTCACGGAGCGGGGGTGCCGGGGAGCTGTTTTTT	CASSPTSRSGGAGELFF
TRBV9	TRBJ2-3	.	.	TGTGCCAGCAGCTCAGGGTGGGGCACCAATACGCAGTATTTT	CASSSGWGTNTQYF
TRBV5-8	TRBJ2-3	.	.	TGTGCCAGCAGCTTACGACAGGTCGACACAGATACGCAGTATTTT	CASSLRQVDTDTQYF
TRBV7-8	TRBJ2-7	.	TRBD1	TGTGCTGTGGAGCCGGGACAGGGATCCTACGAGCAGTACTTC	CAVEPGQGSYEQYF
TRBV9	TRBJ1-1	.	.	TGTGCCAGCAGCCCCCCGGTACAGGGAACTGAAGCTTTCTTT	CASSPPVQGTEAFF
TRBV7-9	TRBJ2-7	once	TRBD2	TGTGCCAGCAGCTTACTAGCGGACGAGCAGTACTTC	CASSLLADEQYF
TRBV5-1	TRBJ1-2	.	TRBD1	TGCGCCAGCAGCTTGGAGTGGACAGGGGATGGCTACACCTTC	CASSLEWTGDGYTF
TRBV29-1	TRBJ1-2	.	.	TGCAGCGTTGAAACTGAAGGACCCAGGGGATATGGCTACACCTTC	CSVETEGPRGYGYTF